These 21 T cell receptor beta chains were all obtained from the same sample, sequenced in a study of T cell responses to AZD1222 COVID-19 vaccine. Repertoires were generated with immunoSEQ multiplex PCR, while TCRdb's copy carries only in-frame clones and drops some. The repertoire holds about 120,000 clones, with 70% to 90% as singletons. The starting material was peripheral blood, obtained 28 days after the second AZD1222 dose. The origin of the receptors is an adult who received the AZD1222 COVID-19 vaccine.

The chain carries TRBV6-5 and TRBJ2-7, with no clear D. Germline-derived CDR1 and CDR2 are MNHEY and SVGAGI. The CDR3 has 15 amino acids. The V gene lost 0 bases and the J gene lost 3 bases, with 12 bases spanning the gap. CDR3 residues: CASSYSGAGDYEQYF. The CDR3 DNA follows: TGTGCCAGCAGTTACTCGGGTGCAGGCGACTACGAGCAGTACTTC.

This clone was found a few times. This chain joins TRBV11-2 and TRBJ2-1, with 8 bases matching TRBD1. Germline loops: CDR1 SGHAT, CDR2 FQNNGV. V lost 1 base, J lost 6 bases, and 8 bases stayed unmatched. The length of the CDR3 is 16 residues. The CDR3 DNA reads as TGTGCCAGCAGCTTAGGGGGAACAGGGGGTATCAATGAGCAGTTCTTC. As protein: CASSLGGTGGINEQFF.

This sequence joins TRBV19 and TRBJ1-5; TRBD1 is a possible D gene (6 bases). With 8 bases removed from V and 0 bases from J, the gap between germline ends came to 17 bases. This CDR3 contains 16 residues. CDR1 is LNHDA, CDR2 SQIVND, per germline (reference sequence). In DNA, the CDR3 is TGTGCCAGTCGAGTACGGGACACCTATAGCAATCAGCCCCAGCATTTT. Translating gives CASRVRDTYSNQPQHF.

The J gene is TRBJ1-2, the V gene TRBV3-1 (or the pseudogene TRBV3-2); 7 nucleotides align to TRBD1. With V trimmed by 4 bases and J by 2 bases, 4 bases remained unmatched. This CDR3 comprises 14 residues. Per germline, CDR1 LGHDT and CDR2 YNNKEL (reference sequence). CDR3 nucleotides: TGTGCCAGCAGCCGACAGGGAAGCAACTATGGCTACACCTTC. This encodes CASSRQGSNYGYTF.

This rearrangement joins TRBV2 to TRBJ1-5; D may be TRBD1 (5 bases). CDR3 length: 17 amino acids. V was trimmed by 0 bases and J by 0 bases, leaving 12 bases between them. Germline CDR1 and CDR2: SNHLY and FYNNEI. CDR3 in amino acids: CASSEAWTRFSNQPQHF. CDR3 DNA: TGTGCCAGCAGTGAAGCGTGGACAAGGTTTAGCAATCAGCCCCAGCATTTT.

The chain has TRBV28 and TRBJ2-5; D is unclear. CDR3 length: 14 amino acids. The V gene's germline CDR1 is MDHEN and CDR2 SYDVKM. V was trimmed by 4 bases and J by 5 bases, leaving 14 bases between them. CDR3 region: CASSSDQMQETQYF. The CDR3 coding sequence is TGTGCCAGCAGTTCGGACCAAATGCAGGAGACCCAGTACTTC.

This clone was picked up a small number of times. The chain combines TRBV2 with TRBJ1-3, with TRBD1 identical over 7 bases. CDR3 length equals 15 residues. With 5 bases clipped from V and 4 bases from J, the junction kept 8 bases outside the gene matches. CDR1 is SNHLY and CDR2 is FYNNEI in the germline V gene. In nucleotides, the CDR3 is TGTGCCAGCAGTTGGACAGGAACCCCCGGAAACACCATATATTTT. Its protein is CASSWTGTPGNTIYF.

This chain links TRBV6-2 or TRBV6-3 with TRBJ1-2; D remains ambiguous. V shed 6 bases and J shed 4 bases, with 15 bases lying between them. Germline lookup yields CDR1 MNHEY and CDR2 SVGEGT. The CDR3 has 14 residues. CDR3 DNA: TGTGCCAGCAGCCGGAGGCATGATGGCTATGGCTACACCTTC. Translation: CASSRRHDGYGYTF.

A single count supports this clone. CDR3 amino acids: CASKSSGAVEKLFF. CDR3 sequence (DNA): TGTGCCAGCAAGAGTTCGGGGGCTGTCGAAAAACTGTTTTTT. The chain links TRBV27 to TRBJ1-4, with D possibly TRBD1 on 6 matching bases. The V gene's germline CDR1 is MNHEY and CDR2 SMNVEV (reference sequence). CDR3 length: 14 residues. V shed 7 bases and J shed 8 bases, with 17 bases lying between them.

The rearrangement joins TRBV6-4 to TRBJ2-2; D gene uncertain. This CDR3 spans 14 amino acids. V was cut by 8 bases and J by 4 bases, with 14 bases left in between. Germline CDR1 reads MRHNA; CDR2 reads SNTAGT. The CDR3 DNA follows: TGTGCCAGCTCGGCAGAGGTGGTCACCGGGGAGCTGTTTTTT. Translating it yields CASSAEVVTGELFF.

The chain links TRBV12-3 or TRBV12-4 to TRBJ2-7; D is possibly TRBD1 (6 bases). V gave up 5 bases and J gave up 3 bases, with 8 bases separating them. This CDR3 is built from 12 residues. CDR3 protein: CASSQDSYEQYF. In DNA, the CDR3 is TGTGCCAGCAGTCAGGACAGCTACGAGCAGTACTTC.

This clone has a count of ten or more. The chain carries TRBV7-9 and TRBJ2-1, with TRBD2 identical over 7 bases. Trimming removed 5 bases from V and 6 bases from J; junction bases left unmatched: 13. Germline V CDR1 and CDR2: SEHNR, FQNEAQ (reference sequence). This CDR3 is 16 amino acids long. The CDR3 spells CASSGRGRGSPNEQFF. The CDR3, as DNA: TGTGCCAGCAGCGGAAGAGGGCGGGGGTCCCCCAATGAGCAGTTCTTC.

The rearrangement joins TRBV5-1 to TRBJ1-2; 9 bases fit TRBD1. V shed 4 bases, J shed 4 bases, and the junction held 8 bases outside the gene matches. The germline V gene has CDR1 SGHRS and CDR2 YFSETQ. The length of the CDR3 is 15 residues. The CDR3 reads CASSGGTGMAYGYTF. The CDR3 DNA reads TGCGCCAGCAGCGGGGGGACAGGGATGGCCTATGGCTACACCTTC. The whole variable domain, filled in from reference TRBV5-1 and TRBJ1-2, reads KAGVTQTPRYLIKTRGQQVTLSCSPISGHRSVSWYQQTPGQGLQFLFEYFSETQRNKGNFPGRFSGRQFSNSRSEMNVSTLELGDSALYLCASSGGTGMAYGYTFGSGTRLTVV.

J is TRBJ2-7 and V is TRBV5-6; 8 nucleotides match TRBD1. Germline CDR1 SGHDT, CDR2 YYEEEE. This CDR3 spans 14 amino acids. Trimming took 2 bases from V and 2 from J; bases not matched to a gene: 3. Written as DNA, the CDR3 is TGTGCCAGCAGCTTTAGACAGGGGACCTACGAGCAGTACTTC. Its translation: CASSFRQGTYEQYF.

The CDR3: CASSLGNRVHLATNEKLFF. CDR3 in DNA: TGTGCCAGCAGCTTAGGGAACAGGGTCCACCTCGCAACTAATGAAAAACTGTTTTTT. The chain recombines TRBV7-9 with TRBJ1-4; weak D call: TRBD1 (6 bases). This CDR3 has 19 residues. Germline CDR1 reads SEHNR; CDR2 reads FQNEAQ (reference sequence). V lost 1 base and J 0 bases, leaving 18 bases between the germline ends.

The genes are TRBV5-1 and TRBJ1-1; possible D gene TRBD1, 5 bases. The CDR3 has 14 amino acids. The germline V gene encodes CDR1 SGHRS and CDR2 YFSETQ. V lost 4 bases, J lost 6 bases, and 16 bases lay in between. For the CDR3, the DNA is TGCGCCAGCAGCCCCGGAGACGGGGGATCTGAAGCTTTCTTT. Translation: CASSPGDGGSEAFF.

The rearrangement uses TRBV5-1 and TRBJ1-5; a weak D match, TRBD1 (6 bases). The CDR3 is made up of 15 amino acids. V was clipped by 0 bases and J by 4 bases, with 11 bases between them. Germline V CDR1 and CDR2: SGHRS, YFSETQ. The CDR3 is CASSLEGGGNQPQHF. The CDR3 DNA sequence: TGCGCCAGCAGCTTGGAAGGGGGAGGGAATCAGCCCCAGCATTTT. Supplemented by reference TRBV5-1 and TRBJ1-5, the full variable domain reads KAGVTQTPRYLIKTRGQQVTLSCSPISGHRSVSWYQQTPGQGLQFLFEYFSETQRNKGNFPGRFSGRQFSNSRSEMNVSTLELGDSALYLCASSLEGGGNQPQHFGDGTRLSIL.

The chain carries TRBV6-2 or TRBV6-3 and TRBJ1-2; 7 nucleotides align to TRBD1. Germline CDR1 is MNHEY and CDR2 is SVGEGT. The J segment lost 3 bases and the V segment lost 6 bases, leaving 4 bases of the junction unmatched. The CDR3 totals 13 residues. The CDR3: CASSPQGDYGYTF. The CDR3, as DNA: TGTGCCAGCAGCCCGCAGGGGGACTATGGCTACACCTTC.

This chain connects TRBV7-2 to TRBJ1-2; TRBD1 agrees at 9 bases. The CDR3 is 14 residues long. V was clipped by 5 bases and J by 8 bases; unmatched bases: 9. CDR1 and CDR2 from the germline V gene are SGHTA and FQGNSA. CDR3 amino acids: CASSVSTGGRGYTF. CDR3 DNA sequence: TGTGCCAGCAGCGTATCTACAGGGGGCCGAGGCTACACCTTC.

Only a few counts were recorded for this clone. The CDR3, as DNA: TGTGCCAGCAGTTGGGGACAGGCTAATGAAAAACTGTTTTTT. Its protein is CASSWGQANEKLFF. The rearrangement uses TRBV2 and TRBJ1-4; 8 bases agree with TRBD1. V lost 5 bases, J lost 3 bases, and 2 bases stayed unmatched. CDR3 length: 14 residues. Germline assignment: CDR1 SNHLY and CDR2 FYNNEI.

The J gene is TRBJ2-2, the V gene TRBV30, with D perhaps given as TRBD1 or TRBD2 (5 bases each). There are 15 residues in the CDR3. Between the trimmed V and J ends, which lost 3 bases and 9 bases, there was a span of 20 bases. Germline assignment: CDR1 GTSNPN and CDR2 SVGIG (reference sequence). Here the CDR3 DNA reads TGTGCCTGGAGCGTTAAGGCAAACTGGGACCGGGAGCTGTTTTTT. Amino acids: CAWSVKANWDRELFF.